A selection of T cell receptor beta chains follows, all from one sample in a study of cytotoxic CD8 clonotypes in ibrutinib-treated CLL. The table came from immunoSEQ multiplex PCR; TCRdb's copy has only in-frame clones and leaves some out. The sample has approximately 200,000 clones, around 72% seen once; the top ten hold around 15%. Sequences were derived from PBMCs, sampled after 24 months of ibrutinib treatment. The receptors stem from a human donor with chronic lymphocytic leukemia. The CDR3 runs from the conserved cysteine through the conserved F or W. The D gene is left open where the match is weak. Clone sizes are given selectively: once, few, many, or a class where the clone is expanded.

CDR3nt: TGTGCCAGTAGTACGACAGGGTTCGGCGAGCAGTACTTC
CDR3aa: CASSTTGFGEQYF
v_gene: TRBV19
d_gene: TRBD1
abundance: few
j_gene: TRBJ2-7

CDR3nt: TGTGCCAGCAGTTATGTAGATGCTAACTATGGCTACACCTTC
CDR3aa: CASSYVDANYGYTF
v_gene: TRBV6-5
d_gene: -
abundance: -
j_gene: TRBJ1-2

CDR3nt: TGTGCCAGCAGTCCCCGGACAGAGCAAGAGACCCAGTACTTC
CDR3aa: CASSPRTEQETQYF
v_gene: TRBV28
d_gene: -
abundance: -
j_gene: TRBJ2-5

CDR3nt: TGTGCCAGCAGCTTAGAAGCGGTCCTATCCTACGAGCAGTACTTC
CDR3aa: CASSLEAVLSYEQYF
v_gene: TRBV7-2
d_gene: -
abundance: -
j_gene: TRBJ2-7

CDR3nt: TGTGCCAGCTACCGGGACAGGGGGCTAAAGGATGGCTACACCTTC
CDR3aa: CASYRDRGLKDGYTF
v_gene: TRBV19
d_gene: TRBD1
abundance: once
j_gene: TRBJ1-2

CDR3nt: TGTGCCAGTAGGACGACAGGGTTAGGTGAAGCTTTCTTT
CDR3aa: CASRTTGLGEAFF
v_gene: TRBV19
d_gene: TRBD1
abundance: few
j_gene: TRBJ1-1

CDR3nt: TGTGCCATCAGTGATAGCGGGGCCGCCTACGAGCAGTACTTC
CDR3aa: CAISDSGAAYEQYF
v_gene: TRBV10-3
d_gene: TRBD2
abundance: -
j_gene: TRBJ2-7

CDR3nt: TGTGCCAGCAGCCCCGGGACAGGGAGATTCGAGCAGTACTTC
CDR3aa: CASSPGTGRFEQYF
v_gene: TRBV5-4
d_gene: TRBD1
abundance: -
j_gene: TRBJ2-7

CDR3nt: TGTGCCAGCAGCCTAGCGGGGACGCAAGAGACCCAGTACTTC
CDR3aa: CASSLAGTQETQYF
v_gene: TRBV7-9
d_gene: TRBD2
abundance: -
j_gene: TRBJ2-5

CDR3nt: TGTGCCAGCAGCCAGGACCACCGGGACCGGCTGTTTTTT
CDR3aa: CASSQDHRDRLFF
v_gene: TRBV4-2
d_gene: -
abundance: -
j_gene: TRBJ2-2

CDR3nt: TGCGCCAGCAGTGAATTAGCGGGAGACTACGAGCAGTACTTC
CDR3aa: CASSELAGDYEQYF
v_gene: TRBV10-1
d_gene: TRBD2
abundance: -
j_gene: TRBJ2-7

CDR3nt: TGTGCCAGCAGCTTCTGGAGGGATGAAGCTTTCTTT
CDR3aa: CASSFWRDEAFF
v_gene: TRBV7-6
d_gene: -
abundance: few
j_gene: TRBJ1-1

CDR3nt: TGTGCCAGCAGTTCGGGTGGTTCGGGCTACACCTTC
CDR3aa: CASSSGGSGYTF
v_gene: TRBV6-5
d_gene: -
abundance: -
j_gene: TRBJ1-2

CDR3nt: TGTGCCTGGAACGGAGCGCACTCCCAAGAGACCCAGTACTTC
CDR3aa: CAWNGAHSQETQYF
v_gene: TRBV30
d_gene: -
abundance: once
j_gene: TRBJ2-5

CDR3nt: TGTGCCAGCAGCGCCGGACAGTTGCTCTCTGGAAACACCATATATTTT
CDR3aa: CASSAGQLLSGNTIYF
v_gene: TRBV9
d_gene: -
abundance: -
j_gene: TRBJ1-3

CDR3nt: TGTGCCAGCGCATCAGCGGGATCCTACGAGCAGTACTTC
CDR3aa: CASASAGSYEQYF
v_gene: TRBV13
d_gene: TRBD2
abundance: once
j_gene: TRBJ2-7

CDR3nt: TGTGCCAGCAGCTTTTATAGCGGGAGAAGCCACGAGCAGTACTTC
CDR3aa: CASSFYSGRSHEQYF
v_gene: TRBV5-4
d_gene: TRBD2
abundance: -
j_gene: TRBJ2-7

CDR3nt: TGTGCCAGTAGTATGGTCCCGGATACGCAGTATTTT
CDR3aa: CASSMVPDTQYF
v_gene: TRBV19
d_gene: -
abundance: few
j_gene: TRBJ2-3

CDR3nt: TGTGCCAGCAGCTTAGCCGGGACAGGGACCACTGAAGCTTTCTTT
CDR3aa: CASSLAGTGTTEAFF
v_gene: TRBV7-2
d_gene: TRBD1
abundance: -
j_gene: TRBJ1-1

CDR3nt: TGCAGCGAAACTCCGACTAGCGGGTTAGCAGATACGCAGTATTTT
CDR3aa: CSETPTSGLADTQYF
v_gene: TRBV29-1
d_gene: TRBD2
abundance: once
j_gene: TRBJ2-3

CDR3nt: TGTGCCAGCAGCTTAGATCCCGGGTTTCGGGCTGAAGCTTTCTTT
CDR3aa: CASSLDPGFRAEAFF
v_gene: TRBV7-2
d_gene: -
abundance: hyperexpanded
j_gene: TRBJ1-1

CDR3nt: TGTGCCAGCAGCTTGGCGGGGGTGGCCATTCAGTACTTC
CDR3aa: CASSLAGVAIQYF
v_gene: TRBV5-8
d_gene: -
abundance: -
j_gene: TRBJ2-4

CDR3nt: TGTGCCAGCACTAGAGGCTTTAACACCGGGGAGCTGTTTTTT
CDR3aa: CASTRGFNTGELFF
v_gene: TRBV9
d_gene: -
abundance: few
j_gene: TRBJ2-2

CDR3nt: TGCGCCAGCAGCCAAGGTAAACAAGAGACCCAGTACTTC
CDR3aa: CASSQGKQETQYF
v_gene: TRBV4-3
d_gene: -
abundance: -
j_gene: TRBJ2-5

CDR3nt: TGTGCCTGGAGTGTCTTTAGTACAGGGGTTAGCGAGCAGTACTTC
CDR3aa: CAWSVFSTGVSEQYF
v_gene: TRBV30
d_gene: TRBD1
abundance: -
j_gene: TRBJ2-7

CDR3nt: TGCGCCAGCAGCTTGAAACTAGCGGGAGGTTATGAGCAGTACTTC
CDR3aa: CASSLKLAGGYEQYF
v_gene: TRBV5-1
d_gene: TRBD2
abundance: -
j_gene: TRBJ2-7

CDR3nt: TGCGCCAGCAGGCAAACAGGGGCTGGAACCGGGGAGCTGTTTTTT
CDR3aa: CASRQTGAGTGELFF
v_gene: TRBV10-1
d_gene: TRBD1
abundance: -
j_gene: TRBJ2-2

CDR3nt: TGTGCCAGCAGCCCGGGGACAGTCCATGGCTACACCTTC
CDR3aa: CASSPGTVHGYTF
v_gene: TRBV11-2
d_gene: TRBD1
abundance: -
j_gene: TRBJ1-2

CDR3nt: TGTGCCAGCAGCCTCATGGAAAACTGGCCCTACAATGAGCAGTTCTTC
CDR3aa: CASSLMENWPYNEQFF
v_gene: TRBV14
d_gene: -
abundance: -
j_gene: TRBJ2-1

CDR3nt: TGTGCCAGCAGTGAAGGCCGGGACTCCAACGGCGAGCAGTACTTC
CDR3aa: CASSEGRDSNGEQYF
v_gene: TRBV2
d_gene: -
abundance: -
j_gene: TRBJ2-7

CDR3nt: -
CDR3aa: CASSLVGSGAPHAYF
v_gene: TRBV5-5
d_gene: -
abundance: -
j_gene: TRBJ2-7

CDR3nt: TGTGCCAGCAGCTTCCTAGCGGGAGTTCCCCGCACAGATACGCAGTATTTT
CDR3aa: CASSFLAGVPRTDTQYF
v_gene: TRBV5-6
d_gene: TRBD2
abundance: few
j_gene: TRBJ2-3

CDR3nt: TGTGCCCTGGAGGGGGGCGGGCACACCATATATTTT
CDR3aa: CALEGGGHTIYF
v_gene: TRBV30
d_gene: -
abundance: -
j_gene: TRBJ1-3

CDR3nt: TGTGCCAGCAGTTACTCATCCGACCAGAACACCGGGGAGCTGTTTTTT
CDR3aa: CASSYSSDQNTGELFF
v_gene: TRBV6-5
d_gene: -
abundance: -
j_gene: TRBJ2-2

CDR3nt: TGTGCCAGCAGCTCCCGAACGGACAGCTATGGCTACACCTTC
CDR3aa: CASSSRTDSYGYTF
v_gene: TRBV9
d_gene: -
abundance: few
j_gene: TRBJ1-2

CDR3nt: TGTGCCAGCAGCTCGGACAGGGGACCCTACGAGCAGTACTTC
CDR3aa: CASSSDRGPYEQYF
v_gene: TRBV5-6
d_gene: TRBD1
abundance: -
j_gene: TRBJ2-7

CDR3nt: TGTGCCAGCAGTTTAGGGGACAGTACTTTGAATGCTTTCTTT
CDR3aa: CASSLGDSTLNAFF
v_gene: TRBV28
d_gene: TRBD1
abundance: -
j_gene: TRBJ1-1

CDR3nt: TGTGCCAGCAGCCTGGGGACTAGCGGTTCGGAGCAGTTCTTC
CDR3aa: CASSLGTSGSEQFF
v_gene: TRBV7-3
d_gene: TRBD2
abundance: -
j_gene: TRBJ2-1

CDR3nt: TGTGCCAGCAGTTCGCTTCCCGGAACCGACTCCTACGAGCAGTACTTC
CDR3aa: CASSSLPGTDSYEQYF
v_gene: TRBV6-6
d_gene: -
abundance: -
j_gene: TRBJ2-7

CDR3nt: TGTGCCAGCAGTCAGATGAGAGGTGGCGACTATGGCTACACCTTC
CDR3aa: CASSQMRGGDYGYTF
v_gene: TRBV25-1
d_gene: -
abundance: -
j_gene: TRBJ1-2

CDR3nt: TGTGCCAGCAGCATTGACAGGGGCGGGACCCAGTACTTC
CDR3aa: CASSIDRGGTQYF
v_gene: TRBV13
d_gene: TRBD1
abundance: -
j_gene: TRBJ2-5

CDR3nt: TGTGCCAGCAGTTTCCTAGCGGGATGGGTCAATGAGCAGTTCTTC
CDR3aa: CASSFLAGWVNEQFF
v_gene: TRBV5-6
d_gene: TRBD2
abundance: -
j_gene: TRBJ2-1

CDR3nt: TGTGCCAGTAGTATAGGACTAGCGCTCACAGATACGCAGTATTTT
CDR3aa: CASSIGLALTDTQYF
v_gene: TRBV19
d_gene: TRBD2
abundance: -
j_gene: TRBJ2-3

CDR3nt: TGTGCCAGCAGCCAAAACAGGGGAAAATACAATGAGCAGTTCTTC
CDR3aa: CASSQNRGKYNEQFF
v_gene: TRBV7-2
d_gene: TRBD1
abundance: -
j_gene: TRBJ2-1

CDR3nt: TGTGCCAGCAGCGTTGTCAGGGCTGGGAACACTGAAGCTTTCTTT
CDR3aa: CASSVVRAGNTEAFF
v_gene: TRBV5-4
d_gene: -
abundance: -
j_gene: TRBJ1-1

CDR3nt: TGTGCCAGCAGCTTATACAGCGGGAGTCATAGTGAGCAGTTCTTC
CDR3aa: CASSLYSGSHSEQFF
v_gene: TRBV11-3
d_gene: TRBD2
abundance: -
j_gene: TRBJ2-1

CDR3nt: TGTGCCAGCAGCCAAGAGACGACTAGCATGTGGGATGAGCAGTTCTTC
CDR3aa: CASSQETTSMWDEQFF
v_gene: TRBV4-2
d_gene: TRBD2
abundance: -
j_gene: TRBJ2-1

CDR3nt: TGTGCCAGTAGTAATTGGAACACTGAAGCTTTCTTT
CDR3aa: CASSNWNTEAFF
v_gene: TRBV19
d_gene: -
abundance: -
j_gene: TRBJ1-1

CDR3nt: TGTGCCAGCAGCCGTAGCGGGAGGTCGTACGAGCAGTACTTC
CDR3aa: CASSRSGRSYEQYF
v_gene: TRBV27
d_gene: TRBD2
abundance: -
j_gene: TRBJ2-7

CDR3nt: TGTGCCAGCAGCCGCGATCCGGGGACCTTCTCCTACAATGAGCAGTTCTTC
CDR3aa: CASSRDPGTFSYNEQFF
v_gene: TRBV4-2
d_gene: -
abundance: -
j_gene: TRBJ2-1

CDR3nt: TGTGCCAGCAGCCCGCAGAAACCGGGACAGCAATTATCCCTTTATAGCAATCAGCCCCAGCATTTT
CDR3aa: CASSPQKPGQQLSLYSNQPQHF
v_gene: TRBV9
d_gene: TRBD1
abundance: -
j_gene: TRBJ1-5

CDR3nt: TGCGCCAGCAGTCAATCGAGGGCAGGTGGCCAGTTCTTC
CDR3aa: CASSQSRAGGQFF
v_gene: TRBV23-1
d_gene: -
abundance: -
j_gene: TRBJ2-1

CDR3nt: TGTGCCAGCAGTCAGATGAACACTGAAGCTTTCTTT
CDR3aa: CASSQMNTEAFF
v_gene: TRBV2
d_gene: -
abundance: -
j_gene: TRBJ1-1

CDR3nt: TGTGCCAGCAGTGAATCTGGAGGGGGCGTGGAGGGCTACACCTTC
CDR3aa: CASSESGGGVEGYTF
v_gene: TRBV2
d_gene: TRBD1
abundance: -
j_gene: TRBJ1-2

CDR3nt: TGCGCCAGCAGCACGACTGTTGCTAACTATGGCTACACCTTC
CDR3aa: CASSTTVANYGYTF
v_gene: TRBV4-1
d_gene: -
abundance: once
j_gene: TRBJ1-2